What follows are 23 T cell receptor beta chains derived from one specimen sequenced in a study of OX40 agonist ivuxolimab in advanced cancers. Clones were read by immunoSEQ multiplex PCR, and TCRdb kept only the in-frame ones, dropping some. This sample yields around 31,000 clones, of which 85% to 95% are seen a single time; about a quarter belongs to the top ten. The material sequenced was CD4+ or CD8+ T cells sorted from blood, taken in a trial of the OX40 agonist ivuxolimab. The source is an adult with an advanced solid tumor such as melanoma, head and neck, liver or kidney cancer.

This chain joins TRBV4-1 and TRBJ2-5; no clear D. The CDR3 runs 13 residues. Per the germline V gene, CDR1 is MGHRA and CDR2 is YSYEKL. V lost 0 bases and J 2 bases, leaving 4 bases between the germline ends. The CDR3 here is CASSQDNQETQYF. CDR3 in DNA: TGCGCCAGCAGCCAAGATAATCAAGAGACCCAGTACTTC.

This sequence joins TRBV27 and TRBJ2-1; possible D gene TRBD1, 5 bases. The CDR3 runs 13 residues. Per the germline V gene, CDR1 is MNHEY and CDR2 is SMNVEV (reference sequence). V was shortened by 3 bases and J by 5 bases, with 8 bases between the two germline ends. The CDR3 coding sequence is TGTGCCAGCAGTTTGGGGCGGAACAATGAGCAGTTCTTC. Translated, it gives CASSLGRNNEQFF.

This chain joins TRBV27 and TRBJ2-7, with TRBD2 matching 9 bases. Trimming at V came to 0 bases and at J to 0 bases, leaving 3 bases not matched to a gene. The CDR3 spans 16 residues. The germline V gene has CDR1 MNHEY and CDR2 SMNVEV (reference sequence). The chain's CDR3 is CASSLSSGGPSYEQYF. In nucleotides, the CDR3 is TGTGCCAGCAGTTTATCGAGCGGGGGGCCCTCCTACGAGCAGTACTTC.

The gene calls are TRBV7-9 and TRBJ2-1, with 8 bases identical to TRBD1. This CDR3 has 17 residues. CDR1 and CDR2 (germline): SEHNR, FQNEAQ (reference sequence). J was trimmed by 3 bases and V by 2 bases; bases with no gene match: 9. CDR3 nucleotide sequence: TGTGCCAGCAGCTTACCCAGGGGGCGGGCTAACTACAATGAGCAGTTCTTC. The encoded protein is CASSLPRGRANYNEQFF.

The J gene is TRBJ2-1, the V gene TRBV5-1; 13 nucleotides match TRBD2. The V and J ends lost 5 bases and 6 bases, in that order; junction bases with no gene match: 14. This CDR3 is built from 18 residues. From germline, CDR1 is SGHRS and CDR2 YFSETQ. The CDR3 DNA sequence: TGCGCCAGCAGACCCGACAGTCCCGGACTAGCGGGAGTCAATGAGCAGTTCTTC. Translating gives CASRPDSPGLAGVNEQFF.

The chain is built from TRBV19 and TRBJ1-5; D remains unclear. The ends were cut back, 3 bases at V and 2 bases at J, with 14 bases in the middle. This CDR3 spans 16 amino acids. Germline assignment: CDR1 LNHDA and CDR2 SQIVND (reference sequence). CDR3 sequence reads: CASSIAPITGNQPQHF. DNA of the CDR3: TGTGCCAGTAGTATCGCGCCAATTACGGGCAATCAGCCCCAGCATTTT.

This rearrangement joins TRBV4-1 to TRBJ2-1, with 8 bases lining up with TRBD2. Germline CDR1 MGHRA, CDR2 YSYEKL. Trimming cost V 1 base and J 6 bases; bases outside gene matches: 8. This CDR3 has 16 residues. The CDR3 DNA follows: TGCGCCAGCAGCCAAGTCAGGGGACTAGGCCCCAATGAGCAGTTCTTC. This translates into CASSQVRGLGPNEQFF.

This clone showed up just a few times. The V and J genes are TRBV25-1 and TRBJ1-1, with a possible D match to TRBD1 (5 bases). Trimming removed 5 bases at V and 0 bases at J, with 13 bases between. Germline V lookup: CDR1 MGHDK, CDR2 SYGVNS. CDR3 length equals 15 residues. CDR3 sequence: CASSIGDGMNTEAFF. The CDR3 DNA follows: TGTGCCAGCAGTATTGGGGACGGTATGAACACTGAAGCTTTCTTT.

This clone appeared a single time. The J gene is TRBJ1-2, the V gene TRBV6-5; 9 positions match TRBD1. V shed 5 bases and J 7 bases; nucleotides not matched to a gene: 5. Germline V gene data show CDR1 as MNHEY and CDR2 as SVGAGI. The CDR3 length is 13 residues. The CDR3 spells CASSPGTGFGYTF. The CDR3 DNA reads TGTGCCAGCAGTCCCGGGACAGGGTTTGGCTACACCTTC.

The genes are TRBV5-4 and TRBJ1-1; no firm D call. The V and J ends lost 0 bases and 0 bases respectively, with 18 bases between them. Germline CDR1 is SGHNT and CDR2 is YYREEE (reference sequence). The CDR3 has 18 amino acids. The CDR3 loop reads CASSLDGQLNPMNTEAFF. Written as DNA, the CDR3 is TGTGCCAGCAGCTTGGACGGGCAGCTTAACCCCATGAACACTGAAGCTTTCTTT.

Here the CDR3 DNA reads TGTGCCAGCAGTTATTATTCAGCCCACACTGAAGCTTTCTTT. Protein product: CASSYYSAHTEAFF. This chain uses TRBV6-6 with TRBJ1-1; D uncertain. Germline lookup yields CDR1 MNHNY and CDR2 SVGAGI (reference sequence). The CDR3 length is 14 residues. V was clipped by 3 bases and J by 3 bases, with 11 bases between them.

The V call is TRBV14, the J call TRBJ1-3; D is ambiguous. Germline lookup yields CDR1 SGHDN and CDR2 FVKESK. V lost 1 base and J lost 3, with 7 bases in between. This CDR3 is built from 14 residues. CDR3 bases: TGTGCCAGCAGCCAAGCCGTGGGTGGAAACACCATATATTTT. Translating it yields CASSQAVGGNTIYF.

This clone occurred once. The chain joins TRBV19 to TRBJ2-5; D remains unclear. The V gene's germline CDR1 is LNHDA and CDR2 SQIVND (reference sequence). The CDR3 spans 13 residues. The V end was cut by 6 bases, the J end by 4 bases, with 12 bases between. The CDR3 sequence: CASRAHSLETQYF. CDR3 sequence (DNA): TGTGCCAGTAGAGCGCATAGTTTAGAGACCCAGTACTTC.

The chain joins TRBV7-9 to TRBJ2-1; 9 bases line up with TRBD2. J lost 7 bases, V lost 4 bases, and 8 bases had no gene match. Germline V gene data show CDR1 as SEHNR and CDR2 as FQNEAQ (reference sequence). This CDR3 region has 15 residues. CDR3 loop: CASSSGSGRRNEQFF. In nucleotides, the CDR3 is TGTGCCAGCAGCTCAGGTAGCGGGAGAAGAAATGAGCAGTTCTTC.

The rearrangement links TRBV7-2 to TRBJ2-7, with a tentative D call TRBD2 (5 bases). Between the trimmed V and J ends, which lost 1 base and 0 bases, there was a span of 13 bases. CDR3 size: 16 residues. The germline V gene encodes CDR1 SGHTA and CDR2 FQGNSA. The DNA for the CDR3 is TGTGCCAGCAGCTTAGTAAGTAGCGCCCGCTCCTACGAGCAGTACTTC. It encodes CASSLVSSARSYEQYF.

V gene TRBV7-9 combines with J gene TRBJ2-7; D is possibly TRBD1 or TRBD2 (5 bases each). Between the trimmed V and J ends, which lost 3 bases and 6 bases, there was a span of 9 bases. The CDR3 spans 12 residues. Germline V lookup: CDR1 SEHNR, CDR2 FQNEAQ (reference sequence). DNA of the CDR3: TGTGCCAGCAGCTTTGGGGGTTCCGAGCAGTACTTC. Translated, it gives CASSFGGSEQYF.

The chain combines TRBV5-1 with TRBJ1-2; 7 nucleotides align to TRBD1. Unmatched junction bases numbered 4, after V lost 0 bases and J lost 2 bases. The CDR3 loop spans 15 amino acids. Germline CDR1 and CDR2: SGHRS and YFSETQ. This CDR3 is CASSLAPTGNYGYTF. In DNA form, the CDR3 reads TGCGCCAGCAGCTTGGCACCGACAGGGAACTATGGCTACACCTTC.

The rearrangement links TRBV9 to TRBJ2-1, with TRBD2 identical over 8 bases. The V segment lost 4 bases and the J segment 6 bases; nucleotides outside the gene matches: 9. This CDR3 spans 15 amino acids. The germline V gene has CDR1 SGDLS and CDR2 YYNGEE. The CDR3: CASSPGLALGNEQFF. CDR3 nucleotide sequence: TGTGCCAGCAGCCCCGGACTAGCTCTGGGCAATGAGCAGTTCTTC.

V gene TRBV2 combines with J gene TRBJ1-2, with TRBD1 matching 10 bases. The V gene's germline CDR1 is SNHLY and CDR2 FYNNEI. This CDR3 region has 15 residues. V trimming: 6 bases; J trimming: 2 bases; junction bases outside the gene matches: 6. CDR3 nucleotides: TGTGCCAGCAGCCCCGGGACAGGGGCCAACTATGGCTACACCTTC. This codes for CASSPGTGANYGYTF.

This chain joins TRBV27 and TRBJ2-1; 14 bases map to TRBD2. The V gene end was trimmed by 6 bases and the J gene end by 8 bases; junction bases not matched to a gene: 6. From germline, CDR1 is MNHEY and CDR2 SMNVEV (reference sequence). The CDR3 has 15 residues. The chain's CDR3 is CASRPGLAGVHEQFF. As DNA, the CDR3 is TGTGCCAGCAGGCCGGGACTAGCGGGAGTTCATGAGCAGTTCTTC.

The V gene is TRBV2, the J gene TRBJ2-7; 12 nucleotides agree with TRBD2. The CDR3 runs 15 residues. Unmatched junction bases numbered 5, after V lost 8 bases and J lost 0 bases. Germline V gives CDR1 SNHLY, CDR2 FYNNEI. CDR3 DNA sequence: TGTGCCAGCTGGACTAGCGGGACACGCTCCTACGAGCAGTACTTC. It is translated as CASWTSGTRSYEQYF.

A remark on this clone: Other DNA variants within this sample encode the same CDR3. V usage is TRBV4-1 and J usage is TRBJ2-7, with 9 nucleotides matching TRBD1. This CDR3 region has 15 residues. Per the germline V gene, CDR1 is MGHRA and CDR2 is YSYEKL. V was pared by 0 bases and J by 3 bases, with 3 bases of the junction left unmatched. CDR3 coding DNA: TGCGCCAGCAGCCAAGAACAGGACAGGGGCTACGAGCAGTACTTC. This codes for CASSQEQDRGYEQYF.

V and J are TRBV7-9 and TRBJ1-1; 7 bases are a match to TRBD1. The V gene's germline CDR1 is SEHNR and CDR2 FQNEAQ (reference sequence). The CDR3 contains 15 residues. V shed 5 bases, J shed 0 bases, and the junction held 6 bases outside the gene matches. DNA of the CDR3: TGTGCCAGCAGCCAACAGACAGGGATGAACACTGAAGCTTTCTTT. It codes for CASSQQTGMNTEAFF.